These 18 T cell receptor beta chains came from one sample sequenced in a study of T-cell memory formation after mild COVID-19 (dated by TCRdb to the early 2020s). Preparation of the library involved 5' RACE. Sequencing took place on an Illumina NovaSeq 6000. TCRdb reworked the public reads: Q25 trimming with fastp, MiXCR clone assembly, productive beta chains retained. Under each unique CDR3 protein, matching rows form one entry showing the most common genes and DNA. This sample is represented by 470,000 or so distinct CDR3 sequences; 18% of them were singletons. The ten largest clones represent roughly 12% of the sample. The sample comprised PBMCs or a T cell subset sorted from them (not recorded which). All receptors come from an adult woman who had mild COVID-19 (a few samples of this study predate the infection). The sample titles of this study are shuffled in the database, so cell type and time point are left out; the donor was told from shared clones.

In its sample, this clonotype was seen a few times. The chain combines TRBV20-1 with TRBJ2-3; 13 bases match TRBD2. V dropped 5 bases and J dropped 0; count of bases not matched to a gene: 11. The CDR3 extends over 18 amino acids. Germline V CDR1 and CDR2: DFQATT, SNEGSKA (reference sequence). CDR3 coding DNA: TGCAGTGCTGAGTCCCCGGGACTAGCGGGACAGAGCACAGATACGCAGTATTTT. It specifies CSAESPGLAGQSTDTQYF.

This clonotype has just a few counts. The chain recombines TRBV9 with TRBJ2-5; maybe TRBD2 (6 bases). The V end lost 0 bases, the J end lost 5 bases, and 14 bases lay between the germline ends. This CDR3 is 15 amino acids long. Germline CDR1 SGDLS, CDR2 YYNGEE. The CDR3 DNA is TGTGCCAGCAGCGTAGAGCCGGGAGTGGGGGAGACCCAGTACTTC. This translates into CASSVEPGVGETQYF.

The rearrangement links TRBV13 to TRBJ1-1; TRBD1 is a possible D gene (6 bases). CDR1 is PRHDT, CDR2 FYEKMQ, per germline (reference sequence). V lost 5 bases, J lost 0 bases, and 16 bases lay in between. The CDR3 loop spans 16 amino acids. CDR3 amino acids: CASSGRLGGLNTEAFF. The CDR3 DNA reads TGTGCCAGCAGCGGGCGACTGGGGGGGCTGAACACTGAAGCTTTCTTT.

The chain joins TRBV5-1 to TRBJ2-6, with D unresolved. Trimming removed 2 bases at V and 1 base at J, with 13 bases between. This CDR3 region has 17 residues. CDR1 and CDR2 from the germline V gene are SGHRS and YFSETQ. The CDR3 here is CASSFGKEQSGANVLTF. The CDR3 DNA reads as TGCGCCAGCAGCTTTGGGAAGGAACAATCTGGGGCCAACGTCCTGACTTTC. The full variable domain, rest sourced from reference TRBV5-1 and TRBJ2-6, is KAGVTQTPRYLIKTRGQQVTLSCSPISGHRSVSWYQQTPGQGLQFLFEYFSETQRNKGNFPGRFSGRQFSNSRSEMNVSTLELGDSALYLCASSFGKEQSGANVLTFGAGSRLTVL.

This clonotype was observed many times. The chain links TRBV5-1 to TRBJ2-7; D is unclear. Per germline, CDR1 SGHRS and CDR2 YFSETQ. The V end was cut by 4 bases, the J end by 2 bases, with 16 bases between. CDR3 length equals 15 residues. The CDR3 DNA is TGCGCCAGCAGCCAGTCTTCTGCAGGACCCTACGAGCAGTACTTC. The encoded protein is CASSQSSAGPYEQYF.

This clonotype was detected a few times. The rearrangement joins TRBV7-6 to TRBJ2-1; D might be TRBD2 (6 bases). CDR1 is SGHVS and CDR2 is FNYEAQ in the germline V gene. V shed 0 bases and J shed 7 bases, with 16 bases lying between them. The CDR3 loop spans 16 amino acids. The CDR3 loop reads CASSLADTGVSNEQFF. CDR3 sequence (DNA): TGTGCCAGCAGCTTAGCGGACACGGGGGTCTCAAATGAGCAGTTCTTC.

This clonotype has more than one count but fewer than ten. The chain carries TRBV29-1 and TRBJ1-1; weak D call: TRBD1 (5 bases). V was pared by 1 base and J by 4 bases, with 22 bases between. Germline V lookup: CDR1 SQVTM, CDR2 ANQGSEA. The CDR3 runs 17 residues. The DNA for the CDR3 is TGCAGCGTTGAAGTACCGGTAGGCAGGGAAAGTGGCACTGAAGCTTTCTTT. Translated, it gives CSVEVPVGRESGTEAFF.

The V and J genes are TRBV12-3 or TRBV12-4 and TRBJ1-1, with D possibly TRBD1 on 5 matching bases. Between the trimmed V and J ends, which lost 5 bases and 1 base, there was a span of 17 bases. The CDR3 is made up of 16 amino acids. The CDR3 is CASSESRGAPNTEAFF. CDR3 in DNA: TGTGCCAGCAGTGAGAGTAGGGGAGCCCCGAACACTGAAGCTTTCTTT.

There are a few counts of this clonotype. The chain uses TRBV4-1 and TRBJ2-7, with 9 bases lining up with TRBD1. V shed 3 bases, J shed 0 bases, and the junction held 6 bases outside the gene matches. In germline, CDR1 is MGHRA, CDR2 YSYEKL. CDR3 length: 16 amino acids. The CDR3 coding sequence is TGCGCCAGCAGCCAGACCGGGACAGGGAGCTCCTACGAGCAGTACTTC. Translating gives CASSQTGTGSSYEQYF.

This clonotype was counted ten times or more. The chain carries TRBV4-2 and TRBJ2-5, with unresolved D. Trimming took 0 bases from V and 5 from J, leaving 10 bases between them. CDR3 length: 14 residues. CDR1 LGHNA and CDR2 YNFKEQ come from the germline V gene. CDR3 loop: CASSQEVGMETQYF. CDR3 DNA: TGTGCCAGCAGCCAAGAGGTGGGAATGGAGACCCAGTACTTC.

CDR3 DNA: TGTGCCAGCAGTTTTGGAGGACCCTCCTCTGGGGCCAACGTCCTGACTTTC. Protein sequence: CASSFGGPSSGANVLTF. The chain employs TRBV12-3 or TRBV12-4 and TRBJ2-6, with D tentatively TRBD2 (5 bases). The ends were cut back, 3 bases at V and 0 bases at J, with 12 bases in the middle. The CDR3 runs to 17 residues.

This chain joins TRBV3-1 and TRBJ2-5, with 9 nucleotides matching TRBD1. CDR1 is LGHDT and CDR2 is YNNKEL in the germline V gene (reference sequence). The ends lost 3 bases at V and 3 bases at J; junction bases unmatched: 5. The CDR3 is 15 residues long. CDR3 sequence (DNA): TGTGCCAGCAGCCAGGACCGGGACAGGGAAGAGACCCAGTACTTC. This codes for CASSQDRDREETQYF.

This clonotype was seen only a few times. This chain links TRBV30 with TRBJ2-7; D is uncertain. CDR1 is GTSNPN, CDR2 SVGIG, per germline (reference sequence). CDR3 length: 13 residues. Trimming stripped 0 bases from V and 2 bases from J, with 8 bases between. The CDR3 reads CAWSVNRPYEQYF. CDR3 DNA sequence: TGTGCCTGGAGTGTCAATAGACCCTACGAGCAGTACTTC.

The chain combines TRBV9 with TRBJ1-6; D not resolved. The CDR3 sequence is 14 residues long. Germline CDR1 is SGDLS and CDR2 is YYNGEE. V shed 0 bases and J shed 5 bases, with 6 bases lying between them. The CDR3 coding sequence is TGTGCCAGCAGCGTAGGGGGAGATAATTCACCCCTCCACTTT. Protein sequence: CASSVGGDNSPLHF.

Only a few counts were recorded for this clonotype. The CDR3 region is CASSPSGLYEQYF. CDR3 coding DNA: TGTGCCAGCAGCCCCTCGGGCCTCTACGAGCAGTACTTC. The rearrangement joins TRBV3-1 to TRBJ2-7; D is undetermined. The V gene lost 4 bases and the J gene lost 3 bases, with 10 bases spanning the gap. Germline V gene sequence: CDR1 LGHDT, CDR2 YNNKEL (reference sequence). CDR3 length equals 13 residues.

The gene calls are TRBV20-1 and TRBJ1-1, with 8 bases lining up with TRBD1. Germline loops: CDR1 DFQATT, CDR2 SNEGSKA (reference sequence). The V and J ends lost 6 bases and 8 bases, in that order; junction bases with no gene match: 8. The CDR3 is 12 residues long. The CDR3 region is CSAPDRGREAFF. DNA of the CDR3: TGCAGTGCGCCAGACAGGGGTAGGGAAGCTTTCTTT.

The gene calls are TRBV6-5 and TRBJ1-5, with D unclear. This CDR3 region has 14 residues. Germline assignment: CDR1 MNHEY and CDR2 SVGAGI. With 6 bases removed from V and 0 bases from J, the gap between germline ends came to 9 bases. CDR3 region: CASSVRYSNQPQHF. Written as DNA, the CDR3 is TGTGCCAGCAGCGTCCGTTATAGCAATCAGCCCCAGCATTTT.

The count of this clonotype is one. This CDR3 reads CASSWSAGGRTQYF. The CDR3 region has the DNA TGTGCCAGCAGCTGGTCAGCGGGAGGGCGGACCCAGTACTTC. The gene calls are TRBV7-2 and TRBJ2-5; 10 bases agree with TRBD2. The CDR3 covers 14 residues. V was clipped by 4 bases and J by 7 bases; unmatched bases: 6. Germline lookup yields CDR1 SGHTA and CDR2 FQGNSA.